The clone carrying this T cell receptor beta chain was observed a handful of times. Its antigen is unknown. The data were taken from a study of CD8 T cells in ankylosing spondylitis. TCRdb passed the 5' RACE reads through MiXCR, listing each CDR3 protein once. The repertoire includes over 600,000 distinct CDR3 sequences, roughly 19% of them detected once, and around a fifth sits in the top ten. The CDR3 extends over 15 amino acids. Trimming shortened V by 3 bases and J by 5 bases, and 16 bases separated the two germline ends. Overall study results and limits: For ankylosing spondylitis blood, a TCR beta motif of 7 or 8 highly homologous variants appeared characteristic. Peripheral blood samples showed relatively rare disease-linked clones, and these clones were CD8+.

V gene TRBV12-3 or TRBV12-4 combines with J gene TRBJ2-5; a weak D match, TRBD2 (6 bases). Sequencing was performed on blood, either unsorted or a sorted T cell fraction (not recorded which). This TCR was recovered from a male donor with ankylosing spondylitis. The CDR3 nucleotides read TGTGCCAGCAGTTTCCTCGGAGGGCCTAGGGAGACCCAGTACTTC. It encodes CASSFLGGPRETQYF.